The 23 T cell receptor beta chains reported below all come from one sample, sequenced in a study of Graves' ophthalmopathy and Graves' hyperthyroidism. The study amplified TCR beta CDR3 regions using RNA transcripts. First-round RT-PCR relied on HTBI primers, and a second-round multiplex PCR came next. Using its own MiXCR run on the multiplex PCR reads, TCRdb lists one record per CDR3 protein. This sample has 200,000 to 250,000 distinct CDR3 sequences, with less than 55% found just once. The sequencing input was peripheral blood. The receptors here all came from an adult man with Graves' ophthalmopathy.

In this sample, this clonotype turned up a few times. V usage is TRBV5-1 and J usage is TRBJ2-7; 8 bases line up with TRBD1. Unmatched junction bases numbered 1, after V lost 5 bases and J lost 3 bases. CDR3 length: 12 amino acids. In germline, CDR1 is SGHRS, CDR2 YFSETQ. The CDR3 reads CASRGQVYEQYF. CDR3 DNA sequence: TGCGCCAGCAGGGGACAGGTCTACGAGCAGTACTTC.

This clonotype was counted at least ten times. This rearrangement joins TRBV6-5 to TRBJ2-7; D is perhaps TRBD1 (6 bases). V was pared by 4 bases and J by 5 bases, with 21 bases between. This CDR3 comprises 16 residues. Germline V lookup: CDR1 MNHEY, CDR2 SVGAGI. The CDR3 is CASSSPGRGGTNEQYF. In nucleotides, the CDR3 is TGTGCCAGCAGTTCCCCGGGTCGAGGGGGTACCAACGAGCAGTACTTC.

This chain uses TRBV19 with TRBJ1-2, with D maybe TRBD1 (6 bases). Trimming shortened V by 4 bases and J by 2 bases, and 14 bases separated the two germline ends. Germline CDR1 and CDR2: LNHDA and SQIVND (reference sequence). This CDR3 has 15 residues. CDR3 region: CASSTDSGVNYGYTF. The CDR3 nucleotides read TGTGCCAGTAGTACCGATTCAGGGGTGAACTATGGCTACACCTTC.

This clonotype appeared many times. V usage is TRBV29-1 and J usage is TRBJ1-2; no definite D call. Trimming left V 0 bases short and J 2 bases short, with 7 bases between. Germline V gene lookup returns CDR1 SQVTM and CDR2 ANQGSEA. The CDR3 has 13 residues. CDR3 bases: TGCAGCGTTGAAGATCCTTTGAACTATGGCTACACCTTC. Protein product: CSVEDPLNYGYTF.

The chain couples TRBV9 to TRBJ1-6, with D unresolved. The germline V gene has CDR1 SGDLS and CDR2 YYNGEE. This CDR3 is built from 14 residues. Between the trimmed V and J ends, which lost 4 bases and 5 bases, there was a span of 10 bases. The CDR3 reads CASSYTPDNSPLHF. CDR3 DNA: TGTGCCAGCAGCTACACACCAGATAATTCACCCCTCCACTTT.

This chain joins TRBV19 and TRBJ1-5; 9 nucleotides agree with TRBD1. Germline trimming cut 6 bases from V and 4 bases from J; bases unmatched to any gene: 10. Germline V gene lookup returns CDR1 LNHDA and CDR2 SQIVND (reference sequence). The CDR3 is 16 residues long. The CDR3, as DNA: TGTGCCAGTAGCGCATTGACAGGGGGACAGAATCAGCCCCAGCATTTT. Translating it yields CASSALTGGQNQPQHF.

The chain is built from TRBV6-4 and TRBJ2-2; no firm D call. V lost 2 bases, J lost 0 bases, and 1 base lay in between. The CDR3 sequence is 13 residues long. Per germline, CDR1 MRHNA and CDR2 SNTAGT. The CDR3 protein is CASSDTNTGELFF. The CDR3 bases are TGTGCCAGCAGTGACACGAACACCGGGGAGCTGTTTTTT.

The chain uses TRBV19 and TRBJ1-1; D ambiguous. Germline CDR1 LNHDA, CDR2 SQIVND (reference sequence). Trimming stripped 1 base from V and 1 base from J, with 7 bases between. This CDR3 is built from 14 residues. DNA for the CDR3: TGTGCCAGTAGTATAGCCGGCGCGAACACTGAAGCTTTCTTT. This gives the protein CASSIAGANTEAFF.

The chain joins TRBV4-1 to TRBJ1-5; D gene uncertain. Trimming took off 4 bases at V and 8 bases at J, with 18 bases between the two ends. From germline, CDR1 is MGHRA and CDR2 YSYEKL. CDR3 length: 15 amino acids. CDR3 nucleotide sequence: TGCGCCAGCAGCCTCCGACTGTTGGTGATTGAGCCCCAGCATTTT. Protein sequence: CASSLRLLVIEPQHF.

The CDR3 reads CASSLDGTGNPYEQYF. CDR3 DNA: TGCGCCAGCAGCTTAGATGGCACAGGGAACCCCTACGAGCAGTACTTC. This chain connects TRBV5-1 to TRBJ2-7; tentative D call: TRBD1 (6 bases). Trimming stripped 2 bases from V and 2 bases from J, with 17 bases between. Germline CDR1 is SGHRS and CDR2 is YFSETQ. This CDR3 contains 16 residues.

The V and J genes are TRBV9 and TRBJ1-6, with D perhaps TRBD1 (6 bases). Per germline, CDR1 SGDLS and CDR2 YYNGEE. Trimming shortened V by 8 bases and J by 7 bases, and 13 bases separated the two germline ends. CDR3 size: 13 residues. In nucleotides, the CDR3 is TGTGCCAGTGAAGGGGGAGGGAATTCACCCCTCCACTTT. Amino acids: CASEGGGNSPLHF.

The V gene is TRBV29-1, the J gene TRBJ1-1; D unresolved. V was clipped by 7 bases and J by 1 base, with 10 bases between them. The CDR3 consists of 12 residues. Germline V lookup: CDR1 SQVTM, CDR2 ANQGSEA. CDR3 sequence: CSAEWENTEAFF. DNA for the CDR3: TGCAGCGCTGAGTGGGAGAACACTGAAGCTTTCTTT. Supplemented by reference TRBV29-1 and TRBJ1-1, the full variable domain reads SAVISQKPSRDICQRGTSLTIQCQVDSQVTMMFWYRQQPGQSLTLIATANQGSEATYESGFVIDKFPISRPNLTFSTLTVSNMSPEDSSIYLCSAEWENTEAFFGQGTRLTVV.

With regard to this clonotype: It is likely a read error, because the conserved phenylalanine at the end of the CDR3 is missing. The chain is built from TRBV29-1 and TRBJ2-7, with D possibly being TRBD2 (7 bases). This CDR3 spans 16 amino acids. Per the germline V gene, CDR1 is SQVTM and CDR2 is ANQGSEA. Between the trimmed V and J ends, which lost 3 bases and 3 bases, there was a span of 21 bases. This CDR3 is CSVDGGPNGLGYEQYL. CDR3 bases: TGCAGCGTTGACGGGGGGCCTAATGGACTAGGCTACGAGCAGTACCTC.

This clonotype was observed a handful of times. The chain recombines TRBV2 with TRBJ1-1; D not resolved. Germline values: CDR1 SNHLY, CDR2 FYNNEI. The V gene lost 3 bases and the J gene lost 1 base, with 9 bases spanning the gap. The CDR3 totals 14 residues. The CDR3 region has the DNA TGTGCCAGCAGTGAGGGCGGAGGGAACACTGAAGCTTTCTTT. It specifies CASSEGGGNTEAFF.

This clonotype was picked up a small number of times. The rearrangement joins TRBV9 to TRBJ2-5, with 9 positions matching TRBD1. Trimming at V came to 3 bases and at J to 4 bases, leaving 7 bases not matched to a gene. Germline CDR1 SGDLS, CDR2 YYNGEE. The CDR3 sequence is 15 residues long. As DNA, the CDR3 is TGTGCCAGCAGCGCGAGACAGGGGGGAGGAGAGACCCAGTACTTC. This codes for CASSARQGGGETQYF.

This clonotype has a handful of counts. V gene TRBV7-3 combines with J gene TRBJ2-2; 8 bases align to TRBD1. The V and J ends lost 4 bases and 6 bases, in that order; junction bases with no gene match: 4. The CDR3 covers 14 residues. The germline CDR1 and CDR2 sequences are SGHTA and FQGTGA. This CDR3 reads CASSSSTGAGELFF. The CDR3 DNA is TGTGCCAGCAGCTCGTCGACAGGGGCCGGGGAGCTGTTTTTT.

This chain connects TRBV12-3 or TRBV12-4 to TRBJ2-1; maybe TRBD2 (7 bases). This CDR3 region has 15 residues. Between the trimmed V and J ends, which lost 3 bases and 1 base, there was a span of 10 bases. The CDR3 reads CASSLGGLSYNEQFF. CDR3 nucleotide sequence: TGTGCCAGCAGTTTGGGGGGGCTGTCCTACAATGAGCAGTTCTTC.

The rearrangement links TRBV20-1 to TRBJ2-7, with a tentative D call TRBD2 (6 bases). The CDR3 extends over 14 amino acids. V gave up 5 bases and J gave up 7 bases, with 21 bases separating them. The germline gives CDR1 DFQATT, CDR2 SNEGSKA (reference sequence). CDR3 sequence: CSAEPGTVRGEQYF. CDR3 bases: TGCAGTGCTGAACCAGGGACGGTTCGGGGGGAGCAGTACTTC.

This clonotype was seen once. This chain joins TRBV12-3 or TRBV12-4 and TRBJ2-6; D remains ambiguous. The CDR3 loop spans 16 amino acids. The CDR3 here is CASGKPGNSGANVLTF. For the CDR3, the DNA is TGTGCTAGTGGCAAACCTGGGAACTCTGGGGCCAACGTCCTGACTTTC.

This clonotype was seen a handful of times. The gene calls are TRBV7-9 and TRBJ2-7; D assignment may be TRBD1 or TRBD2 (5 bases each). This CDR3 spans 14 amino acids. The germline V gene encodes CDR1 SEHNR and CDR2 FQNEAQ (reference sequence). Trimming removed 2 bases at V and 7 bases at J, with 15 bases between. The CDR3 DNA follows: TGTGCCAGCAGCTTATCGGGGCTCAGTCGAGAGCAGTACTTC. This gives the protein CASSLSGLSREQYF.

The V and J genes are TRBV4-1 and TRBJ2-7; 10 bases map to TRBD1. The junction had 5 bases not matched to a gene; V was cut back by 4 bases and J by 2 bases. The CDR3 extends over 15 amino acids. Germline loops: CDR1 MGHRA, CDR2 YSYEKL. CDR3 sequence: CASSPGTGETYEQYF. CDR3 bases: TGCGCCAGCAGCCCTGGGACAGGGGAAACCTACGAGCAGTACTTC.

This chain links TRBV5-6 with TRBJ2-7; possibly TRBD1 for D (6 bases). V was pared by 4 bases and J by 6 bases, with 17 bases between. Germline assignment: CDR1 SGHDT and CDR2 YYEEEE. The CDR3 is 14 residues long. The CDR3 DNA reads as TGTGCCAGCAGCCTAGATCATGCCAGGGGCGAGCAGTACTTC. Amino acids: CASSLDHARGEQYF.

This clonotype occurred a few times. One end of the junction is discordant with germline, which a read error may explain. The chain recombines TRBV10-2 with TRBJ2-7; D unclear. The germline V gene has CDR1 WSHSY and CDR2 SAAADI. This CDR3 comprises 14 residues. The CDR3 DNA reads TGTGCCAGCAGTGAACGGACCTCGTGGTACGAGCAGTACTTC. Translating it yields CASSERTSWYEQYF.